Below are 20 T cell receptor beta chains sequenced from a single sample in a study of cytomegalovirus exposure and HLA in healthy donors. Primers for the PCR totalled 60 Vbeta and 13 Jbeta. Profiling relied on immunoSEQ multiplex PCR, and the TCRdb table lists in-frame clones only, not all of them. Of about 140,000 clones listed, approximately 82% are singletons. The source material was PBMCs. Source of these receptors: a woman aged 55-69 years in good health and CMV-seropositive.

This clone was observed a handful of times. The rearrangement uses TRBV14 and TRBJ1-4, with D tentatively TRBD1 (6 bases). In germline, CDR1 is SGHDN, CDR2 FVKESK. Trimming took 4 bases from V and 8 from J, leaving 11 bases between them. This CDR3 contains 13 residues. The CDR3 DNA reads TGTGCCAGCAGCCTGACAGGTGGCGAAAAACTGTTTTTT. Amino acids: CASSLTGGEKLFF.

V and J are TRBV27 and TRBJ2-1, with TRBD1 matching 8 bases. Germline CDR1 reads MNHEY; CDR2 reads SMNVEV (reference sequence). The CDR3 is 17 amino acids. V lost 2 bases to trimming and J lost 6 bases; unmatched junction nucleotides: 12. The CDR3 loop reads CASSLRRSRGLVNEQFF. The CDR3 region has the DNA TGTGCCAGCAGTTTACGTCGGTCCAGGGGGCTCGTCAATGAGCAGTTCTTC.

The chain recombines TRBV28 with TRBJ1-5; no definite D call. Germline lookup yields CDR1 MDHEN and CDR2 SYDVKM. Trimming stripped 6 bases from V and 7 bases from J, with 10 bases between. The CDR3 contains 12 residues. The CDR3 sequence: CASSLNRQPQHF. The CDR3 DNA follows: TGTGCCAGCAGCCTCAATCGGCAGCCCCAGCATTTT.

This chain's CDR3 is CASRIGATNTEAFF. The CDR3 nucleotides are TGTGCCAGCAGAATAGGGGCTACGAACACTGAAGCTTTCTTT. The J gene is TRBJ1-1, the V gene TRBV27, with D possibly being TRBD1 (5 bases). Germline V gene lookup returns CDR1 MNHEY and CDR2 SMNVEV (reference sequence). The CDR3 consists of 14 residues. The germline V and J ends were trimmed by 6 bases and 1 base, with 12 bases remaining between them.

The chain has TRBV6-5 and TRBJ2-1; D is unresolved. Germline V gives CDR1 MNHEY, CDR2 SVGAGI. The V end lost 4 bases, the J end lost 10 bases, and 11 bases lay between the germline ends. The CDR3 extends over 12 amino acids. The CDR3: CASSFPGQEQFF. As DNA, the CDR3 is TGTGCCAGCAGTTTCCCTGGGCAGGAGCAGTTCTTC.

The rearrangement links TRBV30 to TRBJ1-2; TRBD1 aligns across 7 bases. Germline assignment: CDR1 GTSNPN and CDR2 SVGIG (reference sequence). After removal of 3 bases from V and 1 base from J, the junction contained 2 bases not matched to a gene. CDR3 length: 13 amino acids. The CDR3 DNA reads as TGTGCCTGGAGAGGACAGGTTAACTATGGCTACACCTTC. Its translation is CAWRGQVNYGYTF.

The chain joins TRBV7-2 to TRBJ2-5; weak D call: TRBD2 (6 bases). The DNA end lines up better with TRBJ2-7; the J call may be wrong. The CDR3 consists of 14 residues. Germline-derived CDR1 and CDR2 are SGHTA and FQGNSA. The CDR3 nucleotides are TGTGCCAGCAGCTTAGCGGCGGGACTCTACGAGCAGTACTTC. Translated: CASSLAAGLYEQYF.

This clone was seen a handful of times. The V call is TRBV25-1, the J call TRBJ2-5, with TRBD2 matching over 7 bases. With V trimmed by 8 bases and J by 3 bases, 6 bases remained unmatched. CDR3 size: 13 residues. Germline V gene sequence: CDR1 MGHDK, CDR2 SYGVNS. CDR3 bases: TGTGCCAGCTCCGTCGGGGGGAAAGAGACCCAGTACTTC. Translating it yields CASSVGGKETQYF.

This rearrangement joins TRBV7-3 to TRBJ1-1; perhaps TRBD1 as D (5 bases). This CDR3 spans 13 amino acids. V was pared by 6 bases and J by 4 bases, with 12 bases between. Looked up from germline, CDR1 is SGHTA and CDR2 is FQGTGA. Here the CDR3 reads CASRLQVGTEAFF. CDR3 bases: TGTGCCAGCAGGTTACAGGTTGGCACTGAAGCTTTCTTT.

The V call is TRBV7-9, the J call TRBJ2-7; 10 bases fit TRBD2. This CDR3 has 16 residues. V dropped 6 bases and J dropped 8; count of bases not matched to a gene: 16. Germline CDR1 and CDR2: SEHNR and FQNEAQ (reference sequence). CDR3 sequence reads: CASSLPLEREGPKQYF. The CDR3 coding sequence is TGTGCCAGCAGTTTGCCTCTGGAGCGGGAGGGCCCCAAGCAGTACTTC.

The V call is TRBV4-3, the J call TRBJ2-7; D is perhaps TRBD2 (5 bases). Germline V gene lookup returns CDR1 LGHNA and CDR2 YSLEER. V was shortened by 2 bases and J by 2 bases, with 13 bases between the two germline ends. CDR3 length: 15 residues. The CDR3 sequence: CASSQLLSAAYEQYF. The DNA of the CDR3 is TGCGCCAGCAGCCAACTTCTCTCAGCGGCCTACGAGCAGTACTTC.

The chain recombines TRBV10-1 with TRBJ2-1; possibly TRBD2 for D (6 bases). The V end was cut by 0 bases, the J end by 3 bases, with 15 bases between. Germline V CDR1 and CDR2: WNHNN, SYGVQD (reference sequence). The CDR3 is made up of 17 amino acids. The CDR3 bases are TGCGCCAGCAGTGAGTCGGTACTAGCCACCCTCTACAATGAGCAGTTCTTC. This gives the protein CASSESVLATLYNEQFF.

This sequence joins TRBV2 and TRBJ2-7; TRBD2 might be the D (5 bases). The length of the CDR3 is 14 residues. Trimming cost V 2 bases and J 5 bases, with 13 bases left between them. The germline V gene has CDR1 SNHLY and CDR2 FYNNEI. This CDR3 is CASSEPGTSHEQYF. CDR3 sequence (DNA): TGTGCCAGCAGTGAACCGGGAACGTCGCACGAGCAGTACTTC. Filled out from reference TRBV2 and TRBJ2-7, the complete variable domain reads EPEVTQTPSHQVTQMGQEVILRCVPISNHLYFYWYRQILGQKVEFLVSFYNNEISEKSEIFDDQFSVERPDGSNFTLKIRSTKLEDSAMYFCASSEPGTSHEQYFGPGTRLTVT.

The chain joins TRBV29-1 to TRBJ2-7, with TRBD1 matching 7 bases. The CDR3 has 13 residues. After removal of 3 bases from V and 2 bases from J, the junction contained 4 bases not matched to a gene. CDR1 and CDR2 (germline): SQVTM, ANQGSEA. This chain's CDR3 is CSVETGKTYEQYF. DNA for the CDR3: TGCAGCGTTGAGACAGGGAAAACCTACGAGCAGTACTTC.

The CDR3 sequence is CASSWSGTGANGYTF. In DNA, the CDR3 is TGTGCCAGCAGTTGGTCCGGGACAGGGGCGAATGGCTACACCTTC. V and J are TRBV6-5 and TRBJ1-2; the match to TRBD1 covers 10 bases. Germline lookup yields CDR1 MNHEY and CDR2 SVGAGI. The CDR3 consists of 15 residues. V shed 4 bases and J 6 bases; nucleotides not matched to a gene: 8.

This clone has only a few counts. The chain joins TRBV27 to TRBJ2-5; the D is unclear. The end of the DNA aligns better with TRBJ2-7, so the J call may be wrong. The CDR3 consists of 11 residues. CDR1 and CDR2 (germline): MNHEY, SMNVEV (reference sequence). This CDR3 is CASSLAYEQYF. The CDR3 coding sequence is TGTGCCAGCAGTTTAGCCTACGAGCAGTACTTC.

Only a few counts were recorded for this clone. The CDR3 protein is CASSLQGATNEKLFF. DNA for the CDR3: TGTGCCAGTAGTCTCCAGGGGGCAACTAATGAAAAACTGTTTTTT. V usage is TRBV19 and J usage is TRBJ1-4, with 7 bases fitting TRBD1. The CDR3 length is 15 residues. J was trimmed by 0 bases and V by 5 bases; bases with no gene match: 3. Germline V gives CDR1 LNHDA, CDR2 SQIVND (reference sequence).

This clone showed up just a few times. Compared with germline, one end of the junction differs, possibly owing to a read error. The J gene is TRBJ1-4, the V gene TRBV19; TRBD1 might be the D (6 bases). Germline V gene data show CDR1 as LNHDA and CDR2 as SQIVND (reference sequence). The CDR3 has 12 residues. The CDR3 DNA reads TGCTCACAGGGTCGAGCTAATGAAAAACTGTTTTTT. It codes for CSQGRANEKLFF.

The chain combines TRBV6-6 with TRBJ2-1; 13 positions match TRBD2. V trimming: 5 bases; J trimming: 6 bases; junction bases outside the gene matches: 4. Germline CDR1 reads MNHNY; CDR2 reads SVGAGI (reference sequence). The CDR3 runs to 15 residues. For the CDR3, the DNA is TGTGCCAGCAGTGCGGGACTAGCGGGAATCAATGAGCAGTTCTTC. Residues: CASSAGLAGINEQFF.

The chain carries TRBV29-1 and TRBJ1-2; possibly TRBD1 for D (6 bases). CDR3 length equals 13 residues. From germline, CDR1 is SQVTM and CDR2 ANQGSEA. V lost 3 bases and J lost 8, with 16 bases in between. The CDR3 nucleotides are TGCAGCGTTGACGGACAGACGCTTTCAGGCTACACCTTC. Translated: CSVDGQTLSGYTF.